This TCR beta chain was documented in a study of blood T cell repertoires in COVID-19. Turning to the study itself: Donors in the United States, Italy and Spain gave samples during acute or convalescent COVID-19. In each case, the material was cDNA or gDNA derived from T cells, B-cell-depleted T cells, or PBMCs.

The participants were between roughly 18 and 100 years old and came from 20 to 30 US areas. A single count supports this clone. V shed 6 bases and J 1 base; nucleotides not matched to a gene: 8. The CDR3 extends over 16 amino acids. The V gene's germline CDR1 is MNHEY and CDR2 SMNVEV (reference sequence). Study processing details: Counts of nucleated cells, estimated from reference gene primer amplification, were obtained. This table comes from immunoSEQ multiplex PCR, and its TCRdb copy is limited to in-frame clones, with some not included. Clonal size and the V and J genes are those of that table, whereas D and trimming came from the DNA. The sample holds some 390,000 clones, roughly nine tenths seen once.

Sequences were obtained from PBMCs or T cells enriched from blood (not recorded which). The chain carries TRBV27 and TRBJ2-2, with TRBD2 identical over 7 bases. This clonotype was sampled from a man between 25 and 39 years old who had recovered from COVID-19. CDR3 sequence (DNA): TGTGCCAGCAGCTCGACCCGGGGGGTGAACACCGGGGAGCTGTTTTTT. It yields the protein CASSSTRGVNTGELFF.